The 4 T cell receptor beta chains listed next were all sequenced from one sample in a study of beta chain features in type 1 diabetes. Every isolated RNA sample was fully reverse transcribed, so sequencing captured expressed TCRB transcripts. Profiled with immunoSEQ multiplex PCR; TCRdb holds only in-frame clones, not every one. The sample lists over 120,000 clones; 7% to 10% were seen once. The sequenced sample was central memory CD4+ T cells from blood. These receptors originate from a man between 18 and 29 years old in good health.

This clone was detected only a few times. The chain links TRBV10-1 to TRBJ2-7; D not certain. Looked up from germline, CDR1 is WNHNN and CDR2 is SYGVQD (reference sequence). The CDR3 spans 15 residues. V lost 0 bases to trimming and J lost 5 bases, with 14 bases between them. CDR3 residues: CASSESLATPDEQYF. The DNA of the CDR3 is TGCGCCAGCAGTGAGTCGTTAGCCACTCCTGACGAGCAGTACTTC.

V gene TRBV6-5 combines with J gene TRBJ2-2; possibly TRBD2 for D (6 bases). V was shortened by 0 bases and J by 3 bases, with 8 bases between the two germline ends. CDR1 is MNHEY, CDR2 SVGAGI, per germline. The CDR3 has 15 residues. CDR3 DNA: TGTGCCAGCAGTTACTCGACTAGGCACACCGGGGAGCTGTTTTTT. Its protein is CASSYSTRHTGELFF.

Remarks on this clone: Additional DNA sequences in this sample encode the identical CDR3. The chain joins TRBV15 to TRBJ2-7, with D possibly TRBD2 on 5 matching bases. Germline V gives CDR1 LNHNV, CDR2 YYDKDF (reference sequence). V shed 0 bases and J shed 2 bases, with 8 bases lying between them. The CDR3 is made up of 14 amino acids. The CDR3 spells CATSRDRGAYEQYF. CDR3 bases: TGTGCCACCAGCAGAGATCGGGGAGCCTACGAGCAGTACTTC.

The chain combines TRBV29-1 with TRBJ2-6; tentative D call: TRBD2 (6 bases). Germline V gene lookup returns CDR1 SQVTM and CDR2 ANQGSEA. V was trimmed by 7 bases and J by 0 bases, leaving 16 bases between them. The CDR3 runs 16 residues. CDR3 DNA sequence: TGCAGCGCGGTGGGGCAGGGACTCTCTGGGGCCAACGTCCTGACTTTC. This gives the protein CSAVGQGLSGANVLTF.